This record concerns one TCR beta chain sequence. What it binds is not known. Researchers ran the PCR with 60 Vbeta and 13 Jbeta primers. Libraries were prepared by immunoSEQ multiplex PCR; TCRdb keeps only in-frame clonotypes and omits some of them. The sample shows tens of thousands of clones, around 80% of them seen only once. The source of the sample is a study of cytomegalovirus exposure and HLA in healthy donors. Germline V gives CDR1 SGDLS, CDR2 YYNGEE. The CDR3 extends over 13 amino acids. The germline V and J ends were trimmed by 0 bases and 7 bases, with 10 bases remaining between them. Study outcomes and limitations: Cytomegalovirus association was assigned to approximately 180 TCR beta chains. Accurate prediction of HLA-A and HLA-B alleles (for most subjects) was reportedly achieved from TCR beta sequences.

This chain links TRBV9 with TRBJ2-5, with D maybe TRBD2 (5 bases). The receptor was isolated from a man aged 18 to 35 in good health and CMV-seronegative. Sequencing used PBMCs. CDR3 sequence: CASSVEVGGTQYF. Written as DNA, the CDR3 is TGTGCCAGCAGCGTAGAAGTTGGAGGGACCCAGTACTTC.